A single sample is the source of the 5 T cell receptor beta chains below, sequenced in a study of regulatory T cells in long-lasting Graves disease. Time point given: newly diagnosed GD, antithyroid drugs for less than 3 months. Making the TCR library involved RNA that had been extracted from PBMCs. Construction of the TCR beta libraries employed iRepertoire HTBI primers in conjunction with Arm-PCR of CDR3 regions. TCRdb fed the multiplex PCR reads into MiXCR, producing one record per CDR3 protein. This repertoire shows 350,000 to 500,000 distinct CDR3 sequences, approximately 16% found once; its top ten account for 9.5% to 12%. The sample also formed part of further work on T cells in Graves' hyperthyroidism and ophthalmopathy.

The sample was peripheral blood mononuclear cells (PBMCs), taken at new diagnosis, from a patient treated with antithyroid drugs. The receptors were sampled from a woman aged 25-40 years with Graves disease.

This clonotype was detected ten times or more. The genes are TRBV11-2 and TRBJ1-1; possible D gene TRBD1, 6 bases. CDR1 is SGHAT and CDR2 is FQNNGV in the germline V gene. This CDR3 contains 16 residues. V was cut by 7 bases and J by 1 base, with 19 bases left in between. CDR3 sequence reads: CASTLYPGVGNTEAFF. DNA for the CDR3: TGTGCCAGCACTCTCTACCCAGGGGTAGGGAACACTGAAGCTTTCTTT.

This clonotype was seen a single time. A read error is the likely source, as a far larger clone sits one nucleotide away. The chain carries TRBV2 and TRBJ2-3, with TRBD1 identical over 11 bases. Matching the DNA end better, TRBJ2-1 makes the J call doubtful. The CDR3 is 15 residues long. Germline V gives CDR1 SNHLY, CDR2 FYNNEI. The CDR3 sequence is CASIPDRGRPNEQFF. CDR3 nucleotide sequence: TGTGCCAGCATCCCGGACAGGGGGCGTCCGAATGAGCAGTTCTTC.

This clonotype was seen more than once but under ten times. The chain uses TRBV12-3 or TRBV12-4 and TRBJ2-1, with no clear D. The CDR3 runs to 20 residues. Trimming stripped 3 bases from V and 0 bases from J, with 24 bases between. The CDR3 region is CASSFRFSVGGRSSYNEQFF. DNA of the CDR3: TGTGCCAGCAGTTTTCGTTTTTCGGTCGGTGGCCGGAGCTCCTACAATGAGCAGTTCTTC.

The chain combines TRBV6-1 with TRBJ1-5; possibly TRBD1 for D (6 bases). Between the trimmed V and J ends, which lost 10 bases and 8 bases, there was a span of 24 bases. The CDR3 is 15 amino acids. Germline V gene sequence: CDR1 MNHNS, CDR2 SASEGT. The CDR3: CAISWGGGAREPQHF. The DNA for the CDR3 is TGTGCCATCAGCTGGGGGGGGGGGGCGCGGGAGCCCCAGCATTTT.

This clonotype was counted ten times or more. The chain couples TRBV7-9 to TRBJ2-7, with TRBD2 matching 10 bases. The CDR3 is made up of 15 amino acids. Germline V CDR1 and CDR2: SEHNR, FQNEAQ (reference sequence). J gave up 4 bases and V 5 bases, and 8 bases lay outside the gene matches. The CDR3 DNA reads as TGTGCCAGCAGCAGGTCTAGCGGGAGCTCTTACGAGCAGTACTTC. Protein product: CASSRSSGSSYEQYF.